This T cell receptor beta chain was recovered during a study of memory CD4+ T cells and cytomegalovirus serostatus. The study, taken as a whole, reports: The CMV-associated TCR signature appears largely within the CD4+ memory repertoire. CMV serostatus prediction reached median AUC roughly 0.95, or 0.91 with US-trained model.

Of note for this clone: The target antigen is unknown.

Produced via immunoSEQ multiplex PCR; TCRdb's table is partial and in-frame only. The sample consists of about 61,000 clones, around 86% of them appearing once. CDR3 length: 16 residues. The V segment lost 3 bases and the J segment 0 bases; nucleotides outside the gene matches: 5. In germline, CDR1 is MDHEN, CDR2 SYDVKM. Single viable CD3+CD4+CD8-CD45RO+ cells were sorted as the memory CD4+ T cells. Total CD4+ T cells were enriched by CD4 positive selection. This clonotype was sampled from an adult in good health and CMV-seronegative. The rearrangement uses TRBV28 and TRBJ1-3, with 7 bases lining up with TRBD1. The sample taken for sequencing was memory CD4+ T cells from blood. This CDR3 is CASSLMGDSSGNTIYF. The CDR3 DNA reads as TGTGCCAGCAGTTTGATGGGGGACAGCTCTGGAAACACCATATATTTT.